This passage covers 25 T cell receptor beta chains from one sample sequenced in a study of blood T cell repertoires in COVID-19. Here immunoSEQ multiplex PCR was the method, and the copy in TCRdb shows in-frame clones only, minus some. Among about 100,000 clones listed, just under 95% were seen once. Sample: peripheral blood. These receptors all stem from a man between 70 and 80 years old with acute or convalescent COVID-19.

V gene TRBV3-1 (or the pseudogene TRBV3-2) combines with J gene TRBJ2-7; D possibly corresponds to TRBD2 (6 bases). V was shortened by 6 bases and J by 0 bases, with 9 bases between the two germline ends. Per germline, CDR1 LGHDT and CDR2 YNNKEL (reference sequence). CDR3 length: 13 amino acids. Here the CDR3 DNA reads TGTGCCAGCAGTTACGGGAGCTCCTACGAGCAGTACTTC. Protein: CASSYGSSYEQYF.

The chain combines TRBV5-1 with TRBJ1-2; D might be TRBD1 (6 bases). V lost 7 bases, J lost 12 bases, and 19 bases lay in between. CDR3 length equals 12 residues. Germline V CDR1 and CDR2: SGHRS, YFSETQ. The CDR3 DNA follows: TGCGCCAGCCGCGAAACCACAGGGTTCGACACCTTC. Translated: CASRETTGFDTF.

The chain couples TRBV9 to TRBJ1-2; possibly TRBD1 for D (6 bases). Trimming pared 4 bases from V and 5 bases from J, leaving 18 bases between. Germline V gives CDR1 SGDLS, CDR2 YYNGEE. This CDR3 region has 15 residues. CDR3 amino acids: CASSPRQAAKYGYTF. CDR3 nucleotide sequence: TGTGCCAGCAGCCCCCGACAGGCGGCAAAATATGGCTACACCTTC. Together with reference TRBV9 and TRBJ1-2, the CDR3 gives the full variable domain: DSGVTQTPKHLITATGQRVTLRCSPRSGDLSVYWYQQSLDQGLQFLIQYYNGEERAKGNILERFSAQQFPDLHSELNLSSLELGDSALYFCASSPRQAAKYGYTFGSGTRLTVV.

V usage is TRBV19 and J usage is TRBJ1-1; 9 bases line up with TRBD1. Germline V gene sequence: CDR1 LNHDA, CDR2 SQIVND (reference sequence). The CDR3 covers 14 residues. V was pared by 7 bases and J by 7 bases, with 10 bases of the junction left unmatched. This CDR3 is CASNPGQGSLEAFF. CDR3 DNA: TGTGCCAGTAATCCGGGACAGGGATCTCTTGAAGCTTTCTTT.

This clone came up many times. The chain recombines TRBV14 with TRBJ2-1; TRBD1 might be the D (6 bases). Germline lookup yields CDR1 SGHDN and CDR2 FVKESK. Trimming pared 4 bases from V and 6 bases from J, leaving 7 bases between. This CDR3 is 12 amino acids long. The CDR3 protein is CASSPQGNEQFF. CDR3 coding DNA: TGTGCCAGCAGCCCACAGGGCAATGAGCAGTTCTTC.

The DNA for the CDR3 is TGTGCCAGCAGCTTACAGACCCGGAGCGGGACAGGGGGTGAAAAACTGTTTTTT. Translation: CASSLQTRSGTGGEKLFF. The rearrangement uses TRBV7-2 and TRBJ1-4, with 11 bases that match TRBD1. The germline V gene has CDR1 SGHTA and CDR2 FQGNSA. CDR3 size: 18 residues. Trimming took 2 bases from V and 7 from J; bases not matched to a gene: 12.

This rearrangement joins TRBV27 to TRBJ2-3, with a weak D call TRBD2 (7 bases). Germline CDR1 and CDR2: MNHEY and SMNVEV (reference sequence). The CDR3 length is 17 residues. V lost 5 bases, J lost 0 bases, and 18 bases lay in between. For the CDR3, the DNA is TGTGCCAGCAGTCCCCGGAGGGGGGGGCAGAGCACAGATACGCAGTATTTT. Translating gives CASSPRRGGQSTDTQYF.

The V and J genes are TRBV5-1 and TRBJ1-1; no clear D. V lost 4 bases to trimming and J lost 7 bases, with 14 bases between them. The germline V gene has CDR1 SGHRS and CDR2 YFSETQ. The CDR3 sequence is 13 residues long. In DNA form, the CDR3 reads TGCGCCAGCAGCCTCTCGGCGGGCCTTGAAGCTTTCTTT. Encoded protein: CASSLSAGLEAFF.

This chain's CDR3 is CASSLREETQYF. CDR3 in DNA: TGTGCCAGCAGTTTGCGGGAAGAGACCCAGTACTTC. V and J are TRBV12-3 or TRBV12-4 and TRBJ2-5; maybe TRBD2 (5 bases). The length of the CDR3 is 12 residues. V was trimmed by 3 bases and J by 3 bases, leaving 5 bases between them.

V usage is TRBV27 and J usage is TRBJ1-1; D is possibly TRBD1 (6 bases). The germline CDR1 and CDR2 sequences are MNHEY and SMNVEV (reference sequence). V was cut by 5 bases and J by 0 bases, with 16 bases left in between. CDR3 length: 16 residues. The CDR3 reads CASSPWGGRVNTEAFF. The DNA of the CDR3 is TGTGCCAGCAGTCCCTGGGGGGGCCGGGTGAACACTGAAGCTTTCTTT.

This chain links TRBV6-2 or TRBV6-3 with TRBJ1-5; D gene ambiguous. The germline gives CDR1 MNHEY, CDR2 SVGEGT. The CDR3 has 14 residues. Trimming shortened V by 2 bases and J by 5 bases, and 10 bases separated the two germline ends. CDR3 region: CASSYGSGYQPQHF. The DNA of the CDR3 is TGTGCCAGCAGTTACGGATCGGGATATCAGCCCCAGCATTTT.

V is TRBV6-5 and J is TRBJ2-1; 14 bases fit TRBD2. This CDR3 spans 16 amino acids. J lost 8 bases, V lost 4 bases, and 7 bases had no gene match. The germline CDR1 and CDR2 sequences are MNHEY and SVGAGI. The CDR3 region has the DNA TGTGCCAGCAGTTCCCGACTAGCGGGAGGGATGGATGAGCAGTTCTTC. It translates to CASSSRLAGGMDEQFF.

The chain links TRBV28 to TRBJ1-1; a possible D gene is TRBD1 (5 bases). Looked up from germline, CDR1 is MDHEN and CDR2 is SYDVKM. The V end was cut by 2 bases, the J end by 7 bases, with 20 bases between. The CDR3 consists of 16 residues. The CDR3 DNA reads as TGTGCCAGCAGTTTAAGGAGGGGCTCACCTAAGGGTGAAGCTTTCTTT. This codes for CASSLRRGSPKGEAFF.

CDR3 DNA sequence: TGTGCCTGGAGTGTACTTGGTGGTGGCTACACCTTC. Protein sequence: CAWSVLGGGYTF. The V gene is TRBV30, the J gene TRBJ1-2; D ambiguous. The CDR3 extends over 12 amino acids. Germline assignment: CDR1 GTSNPN and CDR2 SVGIG (reference sequence). V lost 0 bases to trimming and J lost 7 bases, with 9 bases between them.

This clone was detected only a few times. In DNA form, the CDR3 reads TGTGCCAGCAGTTTCTCGGACACCGCGAACACTGAAGCTTTCTTT. Its translation is CASSFSDTANTEAFF. The chain couples TRBV28 to TRBJ1-1; D perhaps matches TRBD1 (5 bases). Germline V CDR1 and CDR2: MDHEN, SYDVKM. This CDR3 spans 15 amino acids. V lost 3 bases and J lost 1, with 12 bases in between. The full variable domain, completed using reference TRBV28 and TRBJ1-1, is DVKVTQSSRYLVKRTGEKVFLECVQDMDHENMFWYRQDPGLGLRLIYFSYDVKMKEKGDIPEGYSVSREKKERFSLILESASTNQTSMYLCASSFSDTANTEAFFGQGTRLTVV.

The CDR3 DNA reads TGTGCCAGCAGCGTAGGACTAGCGGGACACGAGCAGTACTTC. Translation gives CASSVGLAGHEQYF. This rearrangement joins TRBV9 to TRBJ2-7; 11 bases are shared with TRBD2. Trimming cost V 0 bases and J 5 bases; bases outside gene matches: 1. The CDR3 covers 14 residues. Germline CDR1 SGDLS, CDR2 YYNGEE.

This clone was picked up a small number of times. The rearrangement links TRBV19 to TRBJ2-7; TRBD1 matches at 9 bases. Per the germline V gene, CDR1 is LNHDA and CDR2 is SQIVND (reference sequence). J gave up 3 bases and V 3 bases, and 3 bases lay outside the gene matches. This CDR3 comprises 14 residues. As DNA, the CDR3 is TGTGCCAGTAGTATTACAGGGGGCAGCTACGAGCAGTACTTC. This sequence encodes CASSITGGSYEQYF.

V gene TRBV15 combines with J gene TRBJ1-5; no clear D. The CDR3 has 12 residues. The V end was cut by 1 base, the J end by 8 bases, with 6 bases between. The germline gives CDR1 LNHNV, CDR2 YYDKDF (reference sequence). The CDR3 sequence is CATSRVSEPQHF. DNA for the CDR3: TGTGCCACCAGCAGAGTGTCCGAGCCCCAGCATTTT.

The chain employs TRBV7-2 and TRBJ2-7, with D tentatively TRBD1 (5 bases). The germline gives CDR1 SGHTA, CDR2 FQGNSA. The CDR3 loop spans 14 amino acids. The V and J ends lost 2 bases and 0 bases respectively, with 8 bases between them. The CDR3 region is CASSLWGGSYEQYF. DNA for the CDR3: TGTGCCAGCAGCTTATGGGGCGGCTCCTACGAGCAGTACTTC.

This clone was seen just once. The chain carries TRBV7-2 and TRBJ1-2; maybe TRBD1 (6 bases). The germline V and J ends were trimmed by 1 base and 4 bases, with 10 bases remaining between them. The germline gives CDR1 SGHTA, CDR2 FQGNSA. The CDR3 loop spans 14 amino acids. Here the CDR3 reads CASSLDGGAYGYTF. CDR3 nucleotide sequence: TGTGCCAGCAGCTTAGATGGGGGGGCCTATGGCTACACCTTC.

This chain uses TRBV6-1 with TRBJ2-2; TRBD1 matches at 7 bases. This CDR3 is built from 16 residues. The germline V gene has CDR1 MNHNS and CDR2 SASEGT. V was pared by 7 bases and J by 2 bases, with 10 bases of the junction left unmatched. The CDR3 protein is CASTDYGTANTGELFF. The CDR3 DNA follows: TGTGCCAGCACTGACTACGGGACAGCCAACACCGGGGAGCTGTTTTTT.

The chain uses TRBV6-5 and TRBJ1-1; maybe TRBD1 (6 bases). This CDR3 spans 13 amino acids. The ends were cut back, 5 bases at V and 4 bases at J, with 11 bases in the middle. The germline V gene has CDR1 MNHEY and CDR2 SVGAGI. The CDR3 DNA reads TGTGCCAGCAGTACAGGGTATCGCACTGAAGCTTTCTTT. Protein product: CASSTGYRTEAFF.

The V and J genes are TRBV6-5 and TRBJ2-3; D is possibly TRBD1 (6 bases). Trimming removed 6 bases from V and 4 bases from J, with 8 bases in between. The CDR3 is 12 residues long. CDR1 MNHEY and CDR2 SVGAGI come from the germline V gene. The CDR3 DNA reads as TGTGCCAGCAGGGGGGCCGCAGATACGCAGTATTTT. Translation: CASRGAADTQYF.

The V gene is TRBV2, the J gene TRBJ1-5, with 12 positions matching TRBD1. Germline-derived CDR1 and CDR2 are SNHLY and FYNNEI. The V segment lost 4 bases and the J segment 6 bases; nucleotides outside the gene matches: 4. This CDR3 contains 15 residues. CDR3: CASSGDRGLGQPQHF. CDR3 bases: TGTGCCAGCAGTGGGGACAGGGGGCTTGGTCAGCCCCAGCATTTT.

The gene calls are TRBV20-1 and TRBJ2-1; 10 bases are a match to TRBD2. Germline V gene lookup returns CDR1 DFQATT and CDR2 SNEGSKA (reference sequence). J was trimmed by 9 bases and V by 3 bases; bases with no gene match: 8. The CDR3 has 14 residues. The CDR3 region has the DNA TGCAGTGCTAGTGGGCTAGCGGGAGTTACTGAGCAGTTCTTC. Its translation is CSASGLAGVTEQFF.